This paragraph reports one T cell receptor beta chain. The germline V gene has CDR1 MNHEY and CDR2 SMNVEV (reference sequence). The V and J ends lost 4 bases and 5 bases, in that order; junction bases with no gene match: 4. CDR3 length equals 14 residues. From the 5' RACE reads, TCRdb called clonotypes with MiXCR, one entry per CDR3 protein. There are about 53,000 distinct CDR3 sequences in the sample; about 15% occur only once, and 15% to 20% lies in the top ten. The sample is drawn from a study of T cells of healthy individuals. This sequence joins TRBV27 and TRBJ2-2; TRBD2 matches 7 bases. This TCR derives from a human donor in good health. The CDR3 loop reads CASSWTSRTGELFF. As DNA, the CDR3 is TGTGCCAGCAGTTGGACTAGTCGGACCGGGGAGCTGTTTTTT.